This T cell receptor beta chain was recovered during a study of T cells in Graves' hyperthyroidism and ophthalmopathy (dated by TCRdb to the late 2010s). With respect to the entire study: Peripheral blood was sampled at the time of initial diagnosis, prior to any treatment. The paper describes TCR Vbeta CDR3 sequencing of fewer than 150 peripheral blood samples, made up of around 41 ophthalmopathy patients, around 78 hyperthyroidism patients and around 17 progressor patients. Prospective prediction of ophthalmopathy was tested in an independent validation cohort of 18 to 20 hyperthyroidism patients and 17 patients who later progressed to ophthalmopathy. In addition, the study compared T-cell repertoires in thyroid tissue and in blood from 6 or 7 Graves' hyperthyroidism patients. To identify distinguishing TCR V-J signatures, a discovery cohort of some 99 patients was used, comprising 43 with Graves' ophthalmopathy and 57 with stable Graves' hyperthyroidism. Once sampling was done, hyperthyroidism patients were given methimazole at a starting dose of 30 mg daily, whereas ophthalmopathy patients were given high-dose intravenous methylprednisolone. The 75 to 100 discovery patients were divided at random into training and test sets in a 7:3 ratio.

In the ophthalmopathy patients, disease was moderately to severely active, with a Clinical Activity Score of 3 or more, a NOSPECS grade of 4 or more, and a duration of less than 3 months. The study excluded patients with uncontrolled infections, other autoimmune diseases, pregnancy or lactation. Diagnoses were established on the basis of clinical symptoms, serum thyroxine and TRAb, thyroid ultrasound, and orbital computed tomography. PBMCs were isolated from 8 to 10 ml of fresh peripheral blood by Ficoll-Paque density gradient centrifugation. Total RNA was extracted with Trizol reagent, and quality was checked on an Agilent 2100 Bioanalyzer. This clonotype was counted many times. Its target antigen remains unknown. The record has no base qualities; no much larger clone is one base away. TCR beta CDR3 regions were amplified from RNA transcripts. A first-round RT-PCR of the TCR CDR3 used the HTBI primer set with the Qiagen OneStep RT-PCR kit. The libraries were constructed in a second round of multiplex PCR and then size-selected and purified. Sequencing of the libraries was done on an Illumina HiSeq2000 using paired-end 100 bp reads. Processing in the source paper ran as follows. SOAPnuke was used to process the raw data, removing reads that contained adapters or uncalled bases, had a mean Phred below 15, or lacked an exact match to the constant primer or identifier. COPE v1.2.5 was used to merge the high-quality paired reads, and each unique nucleotide sequence was defined as a clonotype. MiTCR v1.1 was used to align the clonotypes against IMGT TRBV, TRBD and TRBJ reference segments. Analysis was restricted to V-J combinations with a frequency above 0.0001, which covered about 99% of repertoires. The TCS score was defined as F50 (clonal expansion) divided by E x V (chaos), with BLOSUM62-based TCRdist calculated between CDR3 peptides within each V-J. Welch's t-statistics and random forest reduced just over 500 V-J features to under 15, which were used in a naive Bayes classifier (R e1071). TCRdb reprocessing: public reads trimmed at Q25 with fastp, clones called with MiXCR, in-frame beta chains kept. Identical CDR3 proteins give one entry, which carries the most common genes and DNA. The V and J calls follow TCRdb's processing rather than the paper's. The sample includes approximately 330,000 distinct CDR3 sequences, with roughly 13% observed a single time. 30% to 35% of the sample is held by the ten biggest clonotypes.

The investigation overall reported the following: Ophthalmopathy was separated from stable hyperthyroidism by a 13 V-J signature model, with roughly 88% sensitivity and roughly 81% specificity obtained in cross-validation and 80%/75% obtained in testing. No statistical method was used to set the sample size in advance, and investigators knew the group allocation. Most expanded thyroid clonotypes (frequency above 0.001) were also detected in blood, suggesting blood repertoires may reflect thyroid immune responses. In validation, the model predicted progression to ophthalmopathy with around 71% sensitivity and 72% to 85% specificity, a median of 6.5 months before onset.

The sequencing input was blood. This sequence was found in a woman aged 40 to 55 with Graves' ophthalmopathy.

Here is the DNA: TGTGCCAGTAGTATACGGCAGGGGGGAAATCAGCCCCAGCATTTT. This codes for CASSIRQGGNQPQHF. This sequence uses TRBV19 and TRBJ1-5, and 7 bases in between align with TRBD1. V lost 2 bases and J lost 4 bases, and the count of bases not matched to a germline gene is 5. The CDR3, from cysteine to phenylalanine, totals 15 residues. Only CDR3 DNA remains: 45 bases, in frame from the first base. CDR1 and CDR2, looked up from the germline V gene (reference sequence), are LNHDA and SQIVND.